The 6 T cell receptor beta chains below all came from one sample that was sequenced in a study of identifying expanded T cells in peripheral blood. Using immunoSEQ multiplex PCR, the repertoire was profiled, and TCRdb retains in-frame clones only, with some absent. This sample has some 70,000 clones; roughly nine tenths occur once, and the top ten carry over 2.5%. What was sequenced was blood. All receptors derive from a person aged 18 to 70 in good health.

The V gene is TRBV28, the J gene TRBJ2-1; D is ambiguous. The ends were cut back, 5 bases at V and 5 bases at J, with 1 base in the middle. There are 10 residues in the CDR3. CDR1 and CDR2 (germline): MDHEN, SYDVKM. Written as DNA, the CDR3 is TGTGCCAGCAGTCACAATGAGCAGTTCTTC. Its translation is CASSHNEQFF.

The rearrangement links TRBV18 to TRBJ2-1; 12 nucleotides line up with TRBD1. Per germline, CDR1 KGHSH and CDR2 LQKENI. With V trimmed by 2 bases and J by 9 bases, 11 bases remained unmatched. This CDR3 is built from 17 residues. The CDR3 protein is CASSPATPGTGGGEQFF. DNA of the CDR3: TGTGCCAGCTCACCAGCTACCCCCGGGACAGGGGGCGGTGAGCAGTTCTTC.

This clone came up a few times. The rearrangement uses TRBV5-4 and TRBJ2-7, with D perhaps TRBD2 (5 bases). Germline V lookup: CDR1 SGHNT, CDR2 YYREEE (reference sequence). Trimming took 4 bases from V and 6 from J, leaving 14 bases between them. CDR3 length equals 13 residues. The CDR3 nucleotides read TGTGCCAGCAGCCTGGACTCGGTTGGCGAGCAGTACTTC. It yields the protein CASSLDSVGEQYF. The full variable domain, completed using reference TRBV5-4 and TRBJ2-7, is ETGVTQSPTHLIKTRGQQVTLRCSSQSGHNTVSWYQQALGQGPQFIFQYYREEENGRGNFPPRFSGLQFPNYSSELNVNALELDDSALYLCASSLDSVGEQYFGPGTRLTVT.

The J gene is TRBJ2-1, the V gene TRBV20-1; D is uncertain. Germline V gene sequence: CDR1 DFQATT, CDR2 SNEGSKA (reference sequence). The CDR3 is 11 amino acids. V lost 6 bases to trimming and J lost 8 bases, with 11 bases between them. The CDR3 loop is CSAMDGDEQFF. DNA for the CDR3: TGCAGTGCCATGGACGGAGATGAGCAGTTCTTC.

About this clone: This CDR3 is missing its conserved last phenylalanine or tryptophan, likely due to a read error. No DNA is shown, since the ends of the CDR3 on it are uncertain; the CDR3 is the one TCRdb lists. The chain recombines TRBV7-9 with TRBJ2-7; the DNA was not compared with TRBD2, the D call given in the table. Germline V gives CDR1 SEHNR, CDR2 FQNEAQ (reference sequence). The CDR3 spans 15 amino acids, including both terminal residues. This chain's CDR3 is CASSNQPGGKPWGLI.

V is TRBV2 and J is TRBJ1-1; the match to TRBD1 covers 7 bases. J was trimmed by 3 bases and V by 5 bases; bases with no gene match: 18. The CDR3 length is 18 residues. Germline lookup yields CDR1 SNHLY and CDR2 FYNNEI. CDR3 nucleotide sequence: TGTGCCAGCAGTCGGGGGGACAGACCTCCTCCCTTTTACACTGAAGCTTTCTTT. Translating gives CASSRGDRPPPFYTEAFF. The whole variable domain, remainder taken from reference TRBV2 and TRBJ1-1, is EPEVTQTPSHQVTQMGQEVILRCVPISNHLYFYWYRQILGQKVEFLVSFYNNEISEKSEIFDDQFSVERPDGSNFTLKIRSTKLEDSAMYFCASSRGDRPPPFYTEAFFGQGTRLTVV.